This T cell receptor beta chain was retrieved from a study of blood T cells in healthy people across ages. Study-wide findings and caveats: No conclusive comparison of naive versus antigen-experienced cells was possible with unsorted PBMCs. Diversity was estimated from one million T cells, and these estimates were considered underestimates. Lack of knowledge of donor CMV status possibly confounded expanded clonotype changes. Versus aged donors, long-lived donors had higher diversity and more naive CD4+ cells.

Germline V lookup: CDR1 DFQATT, CDR2 SNEGSKA (reference sequence). CDR3 size: 14 residues. It was with a sample-barcoded 5' primer and a J-beta primer mix that a second PCR of about 6 to 12 cycles was run. TCRdb processed the 5' RACE reads anew with MiXCR; each CDR3 protein has one entry. The repertoire holds some 1.5 million distinct CDR3 sequences, with about 28% as singletons. In regard to this clonotype: The antigen is undetermined. The junction and the germline gene differ at one end; a read error may be behind it.

The sample was blood. The chain has TRBV20-1 and TRBJ1-5; D may be TRBD1 (5 bases). The receptor was derived from a woman between 25 and 40 years old in good health. The CDR3 loop is CGARTGRGDQPQHF. DNA for the CDR3: TGCGGTGCTAGAACAGGTCGAGGCGATCAGCCCCAGCATTTT.